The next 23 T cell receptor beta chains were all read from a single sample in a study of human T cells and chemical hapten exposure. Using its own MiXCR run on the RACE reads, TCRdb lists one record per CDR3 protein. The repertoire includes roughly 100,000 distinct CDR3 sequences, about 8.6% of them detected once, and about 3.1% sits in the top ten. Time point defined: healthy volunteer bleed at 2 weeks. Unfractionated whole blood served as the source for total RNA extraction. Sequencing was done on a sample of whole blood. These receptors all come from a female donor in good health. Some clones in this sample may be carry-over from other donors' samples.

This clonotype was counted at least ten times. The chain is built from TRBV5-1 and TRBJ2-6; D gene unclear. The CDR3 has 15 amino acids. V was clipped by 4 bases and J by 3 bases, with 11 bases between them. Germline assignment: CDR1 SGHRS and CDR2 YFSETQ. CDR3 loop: CASSPGQVGANVLTF. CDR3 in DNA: TGCGCCAGCAGCCCGGGTCAGGTTGGGGCCAACGTCCTGACTTTC.

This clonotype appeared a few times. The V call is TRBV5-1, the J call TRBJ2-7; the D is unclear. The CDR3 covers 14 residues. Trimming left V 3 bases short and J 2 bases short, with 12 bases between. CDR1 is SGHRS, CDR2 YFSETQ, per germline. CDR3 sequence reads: CASSSMGGPYEQYF. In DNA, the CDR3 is TGCGCCAGCAGCTCCATGGGCGGCCCCTACGAGCAGTACTTC. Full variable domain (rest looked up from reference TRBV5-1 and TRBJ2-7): KAGVTQTPRYLIKTRGQQVTLSCSPISGHRSVSWYQQTPGQGLQFLFEYFSETQRNKGNFPGRFSGRQFSNSRSEMNVSTLELGDSALYLCASSSMGGPYEQYFGPGTRLTVT.

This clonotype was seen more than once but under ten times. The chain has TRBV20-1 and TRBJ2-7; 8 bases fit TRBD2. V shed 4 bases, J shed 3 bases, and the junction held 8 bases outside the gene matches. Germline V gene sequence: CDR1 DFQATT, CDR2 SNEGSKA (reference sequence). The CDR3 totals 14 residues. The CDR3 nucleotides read TGCAGTGCTAATTCCGCGGGAGGAGTCTACGAGCAGTACTTC. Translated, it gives CSANSAGGVYEQYF.

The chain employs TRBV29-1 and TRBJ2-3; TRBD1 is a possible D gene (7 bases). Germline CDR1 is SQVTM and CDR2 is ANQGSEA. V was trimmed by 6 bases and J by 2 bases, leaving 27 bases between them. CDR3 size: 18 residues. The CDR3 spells CSVAGQTLVPEPTDTQYF. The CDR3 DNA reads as TGCAGCGTCGCGGGACAGACCCTCGTTCCCGAACCCACAGATACGCAGTATTTT.

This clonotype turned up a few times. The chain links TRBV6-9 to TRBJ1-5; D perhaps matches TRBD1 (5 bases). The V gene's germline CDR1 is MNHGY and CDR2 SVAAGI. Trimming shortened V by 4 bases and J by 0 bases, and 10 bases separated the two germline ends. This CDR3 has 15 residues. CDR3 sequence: CASSSMGLSNQPQHF. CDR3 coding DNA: TGTGCCAGCAGTTCTATGGGGCTTAGCAATCAGCCCCAGCATTTT.

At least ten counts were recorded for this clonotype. CDR3 sequence reads: CASRDAGGLWSYTEAFF. CDR3 sequence (DNA): TGTGCCAGCAGAGATGCCGGGGGCCTATGGAGCTACACTGAAGCTTTCTTT. This chain connects TRBV28 to TRBJ1-1, with D maybe TRBD1 (6 bases). The germline V gene encodes CDR1 MDHEN and CDR2 SYDVKM. V dropped 6 bases and J dropped 3 bases, with 23 bases sitting between them. CDR3 length: 17 amino acids.

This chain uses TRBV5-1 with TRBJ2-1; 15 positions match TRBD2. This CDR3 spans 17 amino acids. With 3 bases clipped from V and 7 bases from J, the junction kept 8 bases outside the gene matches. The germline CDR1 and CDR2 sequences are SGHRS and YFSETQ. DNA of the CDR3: TGCGCCAGCAGCTCGCGACCGGGACTAGCGGGAGGAAATGAGCAGTTCTTC. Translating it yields CASSSRPGLAGGNEQFF.

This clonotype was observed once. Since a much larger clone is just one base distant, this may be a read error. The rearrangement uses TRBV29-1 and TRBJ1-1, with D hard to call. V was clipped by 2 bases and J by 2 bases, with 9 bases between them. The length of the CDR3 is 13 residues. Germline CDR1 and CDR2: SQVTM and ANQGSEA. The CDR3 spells CSVEIPQNTEAFF. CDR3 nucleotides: TGCAGCGTTGAAATTCCTCAAAACACTGAAGCTTTCTTT.

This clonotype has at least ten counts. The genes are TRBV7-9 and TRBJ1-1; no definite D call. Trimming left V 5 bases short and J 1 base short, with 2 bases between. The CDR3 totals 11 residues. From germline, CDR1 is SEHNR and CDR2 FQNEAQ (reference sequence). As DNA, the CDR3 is TGTGCCAGCAGCAGGAACACTGAAGCTTTCTTT. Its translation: CASSRNTEAFF.

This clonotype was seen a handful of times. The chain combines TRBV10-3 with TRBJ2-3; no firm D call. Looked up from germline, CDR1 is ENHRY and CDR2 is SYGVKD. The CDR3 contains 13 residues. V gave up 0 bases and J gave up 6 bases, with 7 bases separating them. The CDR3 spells CAISESERDTQYF. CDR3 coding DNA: TGTGCCATCAGTGAGTCAGAGAGGGATACGCAGTATTTT.

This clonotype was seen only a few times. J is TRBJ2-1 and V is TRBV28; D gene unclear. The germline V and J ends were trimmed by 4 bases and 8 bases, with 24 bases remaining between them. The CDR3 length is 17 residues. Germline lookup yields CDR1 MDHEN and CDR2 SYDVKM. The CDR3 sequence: CASSSPHSADRVDEQFF. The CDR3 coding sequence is TGTGCCAGCAGTTCCCCCCACTCTGCGGACCGGGTAGATGAGCAGTTCTTC.

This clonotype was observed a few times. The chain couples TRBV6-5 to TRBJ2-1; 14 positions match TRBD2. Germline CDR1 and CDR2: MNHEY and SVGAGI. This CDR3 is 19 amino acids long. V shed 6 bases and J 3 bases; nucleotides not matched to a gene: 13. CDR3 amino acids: CASSPVRLAGGPLYNEQFF. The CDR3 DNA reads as TGTGCCAGCAGCCCCGTAAGACTAGCGGGAGGGCCACTCTACAATGAGCAGTTCTTC.

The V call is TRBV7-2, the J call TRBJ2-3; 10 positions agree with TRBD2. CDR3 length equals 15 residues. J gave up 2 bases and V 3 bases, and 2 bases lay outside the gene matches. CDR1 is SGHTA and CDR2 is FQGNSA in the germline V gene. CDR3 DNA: TGTGCCAGCAGCTTTACTAGCGGGACCACAGATACGCAGTATTTT. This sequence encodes CASSFTSGTTDTQYF.

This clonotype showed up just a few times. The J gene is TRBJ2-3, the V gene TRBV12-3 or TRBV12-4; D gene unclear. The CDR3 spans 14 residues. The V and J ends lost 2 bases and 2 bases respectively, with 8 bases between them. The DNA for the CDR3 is TGTGCCAGCAGTTTATACCGGCTCACAGATACGCAGTATTTT. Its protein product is CASSLYRLTDTQYF.

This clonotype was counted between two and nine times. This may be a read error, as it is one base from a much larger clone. CDR3 amino acids: CASSSHNEQFF. Here the CDR3 DNA reads TGTGCCAGCAGTTCCCACAATGAGCAGTTCTTC. The rearrangement joins TRBV6-2 or TRBV6-3 to TRBJ2-1; no reliable D call. The germline V and J ends were trimmed by 4 bases and 5 bases, with 3 bases remaining between them. In germline, CDR1 is MNHEY, CDR2 SVGEGT. The CDR3 is 11 residues long.

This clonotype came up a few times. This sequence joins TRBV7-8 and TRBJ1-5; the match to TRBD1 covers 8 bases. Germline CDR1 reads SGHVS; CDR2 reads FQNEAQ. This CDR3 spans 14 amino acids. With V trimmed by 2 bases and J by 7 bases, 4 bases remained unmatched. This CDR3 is CASSLQGARQPQHF. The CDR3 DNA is TGTGCCAGCAGCTTACAGGGGGCGAGACAGCCCCAGCATTTT.

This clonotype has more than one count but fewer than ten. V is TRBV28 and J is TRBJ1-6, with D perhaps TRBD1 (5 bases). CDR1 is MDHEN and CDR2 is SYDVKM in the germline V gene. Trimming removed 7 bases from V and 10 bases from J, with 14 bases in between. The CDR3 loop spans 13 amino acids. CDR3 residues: CASIGRGRSPLHF. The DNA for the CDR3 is TGTGCCAGCATCGGACGGGGACGGTCACCCCTCCACTTT.

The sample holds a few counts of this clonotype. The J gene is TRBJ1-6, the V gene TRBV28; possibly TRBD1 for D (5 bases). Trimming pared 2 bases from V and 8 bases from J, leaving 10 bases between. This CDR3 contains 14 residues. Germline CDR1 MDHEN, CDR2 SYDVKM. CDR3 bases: TGTGCCAGCAGTTTAGAGGGGCGCTATTCACCCCTCCACTTT. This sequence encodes CASSLEGRYSPLHF.

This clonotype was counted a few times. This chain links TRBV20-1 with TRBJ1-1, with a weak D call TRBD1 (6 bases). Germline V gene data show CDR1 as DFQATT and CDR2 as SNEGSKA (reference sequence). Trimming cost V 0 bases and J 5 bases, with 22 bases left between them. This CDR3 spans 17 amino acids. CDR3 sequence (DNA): TGCAGTGCTAGAGATTGGGTGTCAGGGGATGGGAGGACTGAAGCTTTCTTT. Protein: CSARDWVSGDGRTEAFF.

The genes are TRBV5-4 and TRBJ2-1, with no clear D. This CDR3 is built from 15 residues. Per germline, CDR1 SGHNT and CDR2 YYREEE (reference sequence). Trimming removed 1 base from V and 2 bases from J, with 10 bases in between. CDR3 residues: CASSLSLDTYNEQFF. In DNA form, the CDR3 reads TGTGCCAGCAGCTTGTCACTGGATACCTACAATGAGCAGTTCTTC.

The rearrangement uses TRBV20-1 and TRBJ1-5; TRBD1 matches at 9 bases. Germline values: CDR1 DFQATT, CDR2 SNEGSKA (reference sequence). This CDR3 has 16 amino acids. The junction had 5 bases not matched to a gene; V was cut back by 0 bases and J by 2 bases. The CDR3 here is CSARDLQGAGNQPQHF. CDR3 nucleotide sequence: TGCAGTGCTAGAGACCTACAGGGGGCAGGCAATCAGCCCCAGCATTTT.

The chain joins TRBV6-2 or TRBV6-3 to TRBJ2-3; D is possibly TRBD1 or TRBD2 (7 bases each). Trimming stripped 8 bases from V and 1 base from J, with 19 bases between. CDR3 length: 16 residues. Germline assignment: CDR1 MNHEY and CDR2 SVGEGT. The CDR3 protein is CASYSPSGQGTDTQYF. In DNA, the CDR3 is TGTGCCAGCTATTCTCCTAGCGGACAGGGCACAGATACGCAGTATTTT.

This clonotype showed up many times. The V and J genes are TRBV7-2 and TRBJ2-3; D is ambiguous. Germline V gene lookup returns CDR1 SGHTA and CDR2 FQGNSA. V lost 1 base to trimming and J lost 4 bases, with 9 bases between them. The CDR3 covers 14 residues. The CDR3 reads CASSLVLTSDTQYF. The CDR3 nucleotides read TGTGCCAGCAGCTTAGTCTTGACATCAGATACGCAGTATTTT.